These 28 T cell receptor beta chains came from one sample sequenced in a study of T cell responses to AZD1222 COVID-19 vaccine. TCRdb's copy holds only in-frame clones and misses some; the assay was immunoSEQ multiplex PCR. This sample has 82,000 or so clones, with 85% to 95% found just once. The starting material was peripheral blood, obtained on day 0 of AZD1222 vaccination. The receptors originated from an adult in good health.

This clone has only one observation. V is TRBV6-5 and J is TRBJ2-1; D possibly corresponds to TRBD1 (5 bases). The CDR3 totals 14 residues. Germline V gene sequence: CDR1 MNHEY, CDR2 SVGAGI. Deletions cut 6 bases from V and 6 bases from J, with 15 bases between. CDR3 loop: CASSQGRGGNEQFF. DNA of the CDR3: TGTGCCAGCAGCCAGGGAAGGGGTGGCAATGAGCAGTTCTTC.

The chain recombines TRBV29-1 with TRBJ2-2; D is ambiguous. The CDR3 has 13 residues. The germline CDR1 and CDR2 sequences are SQVTM and ANQGSEA. V shed 3 bases and J shed 3 bases, with 8 bases lying between them. CDR3 sequence reads: CSVDGPDTGELFF. For the CDR3, the DNA is TGCAGCGTTGACGGCCCAGACACCGGGGAGCTGTTTTTT.

This clone was detected a few times. The chain employs TRBV18 and TRBJ2-1, with D possibly matching TRBD2 (5 bases). Germline CDR1 is KGHSH and CDR2 is LQKENI. V was trimmed by 3 bases and J by 4 bases, leaving 7 bases between them. The CDR3 has 13 amino acids. CDR3: CASSPGDYNEQFF. Here the CDR3 DNA reads TGTGCCAGCTCACCGGGAGATTACAATGAGCAGTTCTTC.

Here the CDR3 reads CASSLGQYNEKLFF. The CDR3 DNA reads as TGTGCCAGCAGCTTAGGACAGTATAATGAAAAACTGTTTTTT. The J gene is TRBJ1-4, the V gene TRBV7-8; D perhaps matches TRBD1 (5 bases). V lost 1 base to trimming and J lost 4 bases, with 7 bases between them. This CDR3 comprises 14 residues. Germline V lookup: CDR1 SGHVS, CDR2 FQNEAQ. Full variable domain (remainder filled in from reference TRBV7-8 and TRBJ1-4): GAGVSQSPRYKVAKRGQDVALRCDPISGHVSLFWYQQALGQGPEFLTYFQNEAQLDKSGLPSDRFFAERPEGSVSTLKIQRTQQEDSAVYLCASSLGQYNEKLFFGSGTQLSVL.

This clone was seen a single time. The rearrangement uses TRBV27 and TRBJ2-2; either TRBD1 or TRBD2 may fit D (5 bases each). CDR1 MNHEY and CDR2 SMNVEV come from the germline V gene (reference sequence). The CDR3 consists of 12 residues. V was clipped by 1 base and J by 15 bases, with 12 bases between them. DNA for the CDR3: TGTGCCAGCAGTTTATGTTGTGAGGGGATGTTTTTT. Protein: CASSLCCEGMFF.

This chain links TRBV6-5 with TRBJ1-4; no clear D gene. Deletions cut 2 bases from V and 8 bases from J, with 12 bases between. Germline CDR1 reads MNHEY; CDR2 reads SVGAGI. The CDR3 has 14 amino acids. CDR3 in amino acids: CASSYNTPEEKLFF. The DNA for the CDR3 is TGTGCCAGCAGTTACAACACGCCCGAGGAAAAACTGTTTTTT.

V usage is TRBV6-1 and J usage is TRBJ1-5, with 7 bases identical to TRBD1. CDR3 length: 15 residues. Trimming at V came to 2 bases and at J to 2 bases, leaving 3 bases not matched to a gene. Germline V gives CDR1 MNHNS, CDR2 SASEGT. The CDR3 is CASSERDSRNQPQHF. CDR3 nucleotides: TGTGCCAGCAGTGAAAGGGACAGCCGCAATCAGCCCCAGCATTTT.

The chain carries TRBV28 and TRBJ1-2, with D perhaps matching TRBD1 (6 bases). Per germline, CDR1 MDHEN and CDR2 SYDVKM. The CDR3 sequence is 14 residues long. V lost 6 bases and J lost 4, with 15 bases in between. DNA for the CDR3: TGTGCCAGCAGCCCACCACAGGGATCCTATGGCTACACCTTC. Protein: CASSPPQGSYGYTF.

CDR3 region: CASSPSPGTDDYGYTF. The CDR3 DNA is TGTGCCAGCAGTCCATCCCCCGGGACAGATGACTATGGCTACACCTTC. The chain recombines TRBV28 with TRBJ1-2; TRBD1 matches 7 bases. Germline V lookup: CDR1 MDHEN, CDR2 SYDVKM. The CDR3 is 16 residues long. The V segment lost 5 bases and the J segment 3 bases; nucleotides outside the gene matches: 12.

The chain has TRBV9 and TRBJ1-5, with a tentative D call TRBD1 (6 bases). CDR3 size: 14 residues. CDR1 is SGDLS, CDR2 YYNGEE, per germline. V was clipped by 3 bases and J by 6 bases, with 13 bases between them. CDR3 sequence: CASSGLGAGQPQHF. In DNA, the CDR3 is TGTGCCAGCAGCGGTCTGGGGGCCGGTCAGCCCCAGCATTTT.

V usage is TRBV25-1 and J usage is TRBJ1-1; the D gene is possibly TRBD1 (5 bases). Germline CDR1 MGHDK, CDR2 SYGVNS. V lost 4 bases and J 1 base, leaving 10 bases between the germline ends. The CDR3 runs 14 residues. The CDR3 nucleotides are TGTGCCAGCAGTGTAACGACAGCGAACACTGAAGCTTTCTTT. It yields the protein CASSVTTANTEAFF.

The V call is TRBV6-4, the J call TRBJ2-1; no clear D gene. The germline V gene encodes CDR1 MRHNA and CDR2 SNTAGT. This CDR3 has 13 residues. Trimming shortened V by 2 bases and J by 9 bases, and 11 bases separated the two germline ends. The CDR3 region is CASSDTTRSEQFF. CDR3 coding DNA: TGTGCCAGCAGTGACACCACGCGGAGTGAGCAGTTCTTC.

The V call is TRBV29-1, the J call TRBJ1-5, with D tentatively TRBD1 (6 bases). The ends were cut back, 4 bases at V and 2 bases at J, with 9 bases in the middle. CDR3 size: 13 residues. Germline assignment: CDR1 SQVTM and CDR2 ANQGSEA. CDR3 sequence: CSVVQGRNQPQHF. DNA of the CDR3: TGCAGCGTTGTACAGGGCCGCAATCAGCCCCAGCATTTT. The whole variable domain, filled in from reference TRBV29-1 and TRBJ1-5, reads SAVISQKPSRDICQRGTSLTIQCQVDSQVTMMFWYRQQPGQSLTLIATANQGSEATYESGFVIDKFPISRPNLTFSTLTVSNMSPEDSSIYLCSVVQGRNQPQHFGDGTRLSIL.

J is TRBJ2-6 and V is TRBV25-1, with a possible D match to TRBD2 (6 bases). Trimming left V 4 bases short and J 2 bases short, with 15 bases between. CDR3 length: 17 residues. The germline V gene encodes CDR1 MGHDK and CDR2 SYGVNS. This chain's CDR3 is CASSGAGRGAGANVLTF. As DNA, the CDR3 is TGTGCCAGCAGTGGAGCAGGGCGGGGCGCTGGGGCCAACGTCCTGACTTTC.

The rearrangement links TRBV3-1 (or the pseudogene TRBV3-2) to TRBJ1-5; D uncertain. The CDR3 spans 15 residues. Trimming shortened V by 1 base and J by 0 bases, and 7 bases separated the two germline ends. Germline V gives CDR1 LGHDT, CDR2 YNNKEL (reference sequence). CDR3 region: CASSQAGVSNQPQHF. In DNA form, the CDR3 reads TGTGCCAGCAGCCAAGCGGGTGTTAGCAATCAGCCCCAGCATTTT.

The genes are TRBV30 and TRBJ1-1, with D perhaps TRBD1 (5 bases). The CDR3 sequence is 10 residues long. With 3 bases removed from V and 11 bases from J, the gap between germline ends came to 10 bases. Per the germline V gene, CDR1 is GTSNPN and CDR2 is SVGIG (reference sequence). CDR3 sequence (DNA): TGTGCCTGGAGCAGAGGGACGGCTTTCTTT. It yields the protein CAWSRGTAFF.

The chain links TRBV28 to TRBJ1-5; D gene uncertain. The germline gives CDR1 MDHEN, CDR2 SYDVKM. CDR3 length: 15 amino acids. Trimming left V 2 bases short and J 0 bases short, with 8 bases between. CDR3 DNA sequence: TGTGCCAGCAGTTTAGCAGGATATAGCAATCAGCCCCAGCATTTT. Its protein product is CASSLAGYSNQPQHF.

This clone has only one observation. This rearrangement joins TRBV28 to TRBJ1-1; unclear D gene. The CDR3 sequence is 14 residues long. Trimming took 2 bases from V and 2 from J, leaving 9 bases between them. Germline V gene lookup returns CDR1 MDHEN and CDR2 SYDVKM. The CDR3 here is CASSLGGPNTEAFF. CDR3 sequence (DNA): TGTGCCAGCAGTTTAGGAGGGCCTAACACTGAAGCTTTCTTT.

J is TRBJ1-1 and V is TRBV9, with TRBD1 matching 9 bases. This CDR3 comprises 15 residues. With V trimmed by 0 bases and J by 3 bases, 3 bases remained unmatched. Germline-derived CDR1 and CDR2 are SGDLS and YYNGEE. The CDR3 reads CASSVEGQGYTEAFF. The CDR3 nucleotides read TGTGCCAGCAGCGTAGAGGGACAGGGATACACTGAAGCTTTCTTT.

J is TRBJ2-7 and V is TRBV11-3; TRBD1 might be the D (7 bases). The germline V gene has CDR1 SGHNT and CDR2 YENEEA. The CDR3 is made up of 14 amino acids. Between the trimmed V and J ends, which lost 6 bases and 7 bases, there was a span of 19 bases. As DNA, the CDR3 is TGTGCCAGCAGGAGGGCGGGCAGGGGGGTTGAGCAGTACTTC. Translation: CASRRAGRGVEQYF. The whole variable domain, remainder taken from reference TRBV11-3 and TRBJ2-7, is EAGVVQSPRYKIIEKKQPVAFWCNPISGHNTLYWYLQNLGQGPELLIRYENEEAVDDSQLPKDRFSAERLKGVDSTLKIQPAELGDSAVYLCASRRAGRGVEQYFGPGTRLTVT.

The V and J genes are TRBV19 and TRBJ1-2; D ambiguous. There are 14 residues in the CDR3. Germline CDR1 reads LNHDA; CDR2 reads SQIVND (reference sequence). V was pared by 2 bases and J by 0 bases, with 7 bases between. The CDR3 reads CASSIQMTNYGYTF. In DNA, the CDR3 is TGTGCCAGTAGTATACAGATGACTAACTATGGCTACACCTTC.

The table lists this clone with a few counts. The rearrangement joins TRBV6-2 or TRBV6-3 to TRBJ1-1; D gene unclear. The CDR3 loop spans 16 amino acids. V gave up 0 bases and J gave up 3 bases, with 14 bases separating them. Germline-derived CDR1 and CDR2 are MNHEY and SVGEGT. In nucleotides, the CDR3 is TGTGCCAGCAGTTACTCGGAGGAGGTTGCCGACACTGAAGCTTTCTTT. The encoded protein is CASSYSEEVADTEAFF.

The V call is TRBV12-3 or TRBV12-4, the J call TRBJ1-6; D gene uncertain. V lost 5 bases and J 8 bases, leaving 10 bases between the germline ends. CDR3 length: 13 residues. CDR3 in DNA: TGTGCCAGCAGTCCCCGAGGTGATTCACCCCTCCACTTT. This sequence encodes CASSPRGDSPLHF.

The chain joins TRBV28 to TRBJ1-2, with a weak D call TRBD1 (6 bases). The V end was cut by 3 bases, the J end by 1 base, with 6 bases between. The CDR3 spans 13 residues. Looked up from germline, CDR1 is MDHEN and CDR2 is SYDVKM. This chain's CDR3 is CASSLDSNYGYTF. The CDR3 DNA reads as TGTGCCAGCAGTTTGGACAGTAACTATGGCTACACCTTC.

This sequence joins TRBV2 and TRBJ1-1; D gene unclear. Germline V lookup: CDR1 SNHLY, CDR2 FYNNEI. V was trimmed by 5 bases and J by 0 bases, leaving 16 bases between them. This CDR3 spans 16 amino acids. The CDR3 reads CASSFSLGSLNTEAFF. DNA of the CDR3: TGTGCCAGCAGTTTTAGCCTCGGCAGTTTGAACACTGAAGCTTTCTTT.

The CDR3 bases are TGCGCCAGCAGTGAAGGGGCCCGGGATCTCCCCCTCCACTTT. It codes for CASSEGARDLPLHF. This chain joins TRBV10-2 and TRBJ1-6; possibly TRBD1 for D (5 bases). There are 14 residues in the CDR3. V dropped 3 bases and J dropped 13 bases, with 16 bases sitting between them. Germline V gene data show CDR1 as WSHSY and CDR2 as SAAADI.

This rearrangement joins TRBV7-8 to TRBJ1-1; weak D call: TRBD1 (5 bases). Trimming stripped 7 bases from V and 4 bases from J, with 19 bases between. Germline CDR1 reads SGHVS; CDR2 reads FQNEAQ. CDR3 length equals 15 residues. CDR3 coding DNA: TGTGCCAGCACAACCGGAGGGGCGTATTCCACTGAAGCTTTCTTT. This codes for CASTTGGAYSTEAFF.

As to this clone: Other DNA sequences in this specimen translate into the identical CDR3. The gene calls are TRBV18 and TRBJ2-7; D possibly corresponds to TRBD2 (5 bases). Germline V gene lookup returns CDR1 KGHSH and CDR2 LQKENI. Trimming took 3 bases from V and 0 from J, leaving 6 bases between them. The CDR3 length is 13 residues. CDR3 sequence reads: CASSPGSSYEQYF. The DNA of the CDR3 is TGTGCCAGCTCACCGGGGAGCTCCTACGAGCAGTACTTC.